This TCR beta chain was recovered during a study of early stage breast cancer tumors. About the study: About 70% of the 16 invasive tumors were ER+, PR+ and HER2-. Among around twelve ER+/PR+/HER2- tumors, eight were ductal, four lobular. Study-wide results and caveats: Blood repertoires resembled normal breast more than tumor.

The germline CDR1 and CDR2 sequences are MNHEY and SMNVEV (reference sequence). Trimming cost V 6 bases and J 10 bases, with 18 bases left between them. The CDR3 contains 14 residues. Note on this clone: Its antigen is unknown.

Assay: immunoSEQ multiplex PCR; the TCRdb copy retains only in-frame clones and omits some. The sample shows tens of thousands of clones, 65% to 80% of them seen only once. Material for sequencing was blood. This receptor was obtained from a person between 60 and 69 years old with breast cancer. The chain couples TRBV27 to TRBJ1-4; TRBD1 is a possible D gene (5 bases). CDR3: CASSLGTQAGKLFF. DNA of the CDR3: TGTGCCAGCAGCCTTGGGACTCAGGCAGGAAAACTGTTTTTT.